A single sample gave rise to the 11 T cell receptor beta chains below, sequenced in a study of blood T cells in healthy people across ages. PCR was performed a second time for about 6 to 11 cycles using a sample-barcoded 5' primer and a J-beta primer mix. TCRdb reprocessed the 5' RACE reads with MiXCR, giving one entry per CDR3 protein. This sample has some 370,000 distinct CDR3 sequences; roughly half occur once, and the top ten carry 45% to 65%. Sequencing was done on a sample of blood. These receptors originate from a man in his sixties in good health.

This clonotype was seen a few times. Relative to the germline gene, one junction end is altered; a read error may explain this. The chain is built from TRBV10-3 and TRBJ2-7; 12 bases are shared with TRBD1. The CDR3 has 15 amino acids. Germline lookup yields CDR1 ENHRY and CDR2 SYGVKD. The CDR3 is CAISAGTGGSHEQYF. CDR3 DNA sequence: TGTGCCATCAGCGCCGGGACAGGGGGCTCCCACGAGCAGTACTTC.

The rearrangement links TRBV20-1 to TRBJ2-3; 8 bases are a match to TRBD2. After removal of 1 base from V and 8 bases from J, the junction contained 5 bases not matched to a gene. The CDR3 has 13 amino acids. Germline CDR1 DFQATT, CDR2 SNEGSKA (reference sequence). The CDR3 DNA sequence: TGCAGTGCTAGAGCCGACGGGGGGGGTACGCAGTATTTT. Translated: CSARADGGGTQYF.

The V gene is TRBV7-9, the J gene TRBJ1-2; 7 bases agree with TRBD1. Trimming cost V 3 bases and J 8 bases; bases outside gene matches: 21. Germline V lookup: CDR1 SEHNR, CDR2 FQNEAQ (reference sequence). CDR3 size: 18 residues. CDR3 sequence: CASSFRGSSGRGQRGYTF. CDR3 DNA: TGTGCCAGCAGCTTCAGGGGATCGAGTGGGAGGGGGCAACGAGGCTACACCTTC.

This clonotype was counted between two and nine times. This chain uses TRBV7-6 with TRBJ1-2, with TRBD1 matching over 7 bases. The CDR3 length is 13 residues. From germline, CDR1 is SGHVS and CDR2 FNYEAQ. Trimming cost V 5 bases and J 2 bases; bases outside gene matches: 2. CDR3 nucleotides: TGTGCCAGCAGCCAGACAGGGAACTATGGCTACACCTTC. Protein product: CASSQTGNYGYTF.

The V and J genes are TRBV27 and TRBJ2-1; no clear D. The CDR3 has 14 amino acids. Per germline, CDR1 MNHEY and CDR2 SMNVEV (reference sequence). Trimming took off 5 bases at V and 4 bases at J, with 12 bases between the two ends. The chain's CDR3 is CASSQTAGYNEQFF. CDR3 DNA: TGTGCCAGCAGTCAAACGGCAGGATACAATGAGCAGTTCTTC.

The rearrangement joins TRBV7-2 to TRBJ2-4, with D tentatively TRBD1 (6 bases). The J call is uncertain, as TRBJ2-7 better fits the DNA end. The length of the CDR3 is 14 residues. Germline V lookup: CDR1 SGHTA, CDR2 FQGNSA. The CDR3 loop reads CASSYDRYSYEQYF. In nucleotides, the CDR3 is TGTGCCAGCAGCTACGACAGGTACTCCTACGAGCAGTACTTC.

The gene calls are TRBV3-1 and TRBJ2-1; 9 bases are shared with TRBD2. Germline assignment: CDR1 LGHDT and CDR2 YNNKEL (reference sequence). V shed 0 bases and J 4 bases; nucleotides not matched to a gene: 7. This CDR3 region has 17 residues. As DNA, the CDR3 is TGTGCCAGCAGCCAAGAGATTCTAGCGGGATCTTACAATGAGCAGTTCTTC. Residues: CASSQEILAGSYNEQFF.

This clonotype was seen ten or more times. The chain combines TRBV12-5 with TRBJ2-3, with unresolved D. Trimming removed 2 bases at V and 2 bases at J, with 17 bases between. Germline-derived CDR1 and CDR2 are LGHNT and FRNRAP. The CDR3 has 17 residues. CDR3 region: CASGLRRADTDTDTQYF. Here the CDR3 DNA reads TGTGCTAGTGGTTTGAGAAGGGCAGATACTGACACAGATACGCAGTATTTT. Full variable domain (outside the CDR3, taken from reference TRBV12-5 and TRBJ2-3): DARVTQTPRHKVTEMGQEVTMRCQPILGHNTVFWYRQTMMQGLELLAYFRNRAPLDDSGMPKDRFSAEMPDATLATLKIQPSEPRDSAVYFCASGLRRADTDTDTQYFGPGTRLTVL.

The chain employs TRBV7-2 and TRBJ1-1, with TRBD1 as a possible D gene (6 bases). V was cut by 5 bases and J by 7 bases, with 14 bases left in between. This CDR3 region has 13 residues. From germline, CDR1 is SGHTA and CDR2 FQGNSA. CDR3 sequence reads: CASSVRDTYEAFF. Written as DNA, the CDR3 is TGTGCCAGCAGCGTCCGGGACACCTATGAAGCTTTCTTT.

This clonotype has only a few counts. The chain links TRBV7-2 to TRBJ2-7; D is undetermined. The CDR3 has 13 residues. Germline V gives CDR1 SGHTA, CDR2 FQGNSA. The V and J ends lost 5 bases and 2 bases respectively, with 10 bases between them. In nucleotides, the CDR3 is TGTGCCAGCAGCCCGTCCCGTCCCTACGAGCAGTACTTC. It codes for CASSPSRPYEQYF.

The chain has TRBV7-2 and TRBJ2-7; D ambiguous. CDR1 SGHTA and CDR2 FQGNSA come from the germline V gene. The V end lost 5 bases, the J end lost 6 bases, and 17 bases lay between the germline ends. CDR3 length: 14 residues. CDR3 sequence reads: CASSPVRIRVEQYF. CDR3 coding DNA: TGTGCCAGCAGCCCCGTACGGATCCGAGTCGAGCAGTACTTC.